A single sample gave rise to the 7 T cell receptor beta chains below, sequenced in a study of blood T cell repertoires in COVID-19. The assay was immunoSEQ multiplex PCR, and TCRdb's table has in-frame clones only and misses some. The sample carries around 67,000 clones, about 93% recorded once. Sequencing was performed on peripheral blood. The source is a human donor in a cohort sampled during active COVID-19.

The V call is TRBV4-1, the J call TRBJ2-7; D perhaps matches TRBD2 (6 bases). The CDR3 has 13 residues. The V gene's germline CDR1 is MGHRA and CDR2 YSYEKL. Trimming pared 3 bases from V and 3 bases from J, leaving 9 bases between. CDR3: CASSQGLIYEQYF. The DNA for the CDR3 is TGCGCCAGCAGCCAGGGACTTATCTACGAGCAGTACTTC.

CDR3 DNA sequence: TGTGCCAGCAGTCTTAGCGGGGGGGGTGGAGAGACCCAGTACTTC. Its protein product is CASSLSGGGGETQYF. This chain links TRBV6-5 with TRBJ2-5; 11 nucleotides line up with TRBD2. Germline V CDR1 and CDR2: MNHEY, SVGAGI. The CDR3 runs 15 residues. V trimming: 5 bases; J trimming: 4 bases; junction bases outside the gene matches: 6.

The gene calls are TRBV27 and TRBJ2-7; 7 bases line up with TRBD1. The CDR3 runs to 16 residues. V lost 2 bases, J lost 0 bases, and 7 bases stayed unmatched. CDR1 MNHEY and CDR2 SMNVEV come from the germline V gene (reference sequence). The CDR3 DNA is TGTGCCAGCAGTTTAAAGTCACCAGGGGGCTCCTACGAGCAGTACTTC. Protein sequence: CASSLKSPGGSYEQYF.

The rearrangement links TRBV10-3 to TRBJ2-7; 15 bases match TRBD2. Germline assignment: CDR1 ENHRY and CDR2 SYGVKD. J gave up 4 bases and V 2 bases, and 6 bases lay outside the gene matches. This CDR3 contains 17 residues. In DNA, the CDR3 is TGTGCCATCAGTGAGGGCTCGGGACTAGCGGGGGGTTACGAGCAGTACTTC. This encodes CAISEGSGLAGGYEQYF.

This clone showed up just a few times. The V and J genes are TRBV5-4 and TRBJ1-2; perhaps TRBD1 as D (5 bases). The ends were cut back, 1 base at V and 8 bases at J, with 12 bases in the middle. This CDR3 has 13 residues. Looked up from germline, CDR1 is SGHNT and CDR2 is YYREEE (reference sequence). In DNA, the CDR3 is TGTGCCAGCAGCTTGTGGCAGGGCGGAGGCTACACCTTC. Translating gives CASSLWQGGGYTF.

This clone was seen only once. V usage is TRBV16 and J usage is TRBJ2-6; no definite D call. The CDR3 runs 17 residues. Germline loops: CDR1 KGHSY, CDR2 FQNENV. V gave up 1 base and J gave up 1 base, with 11 bases separating them. CDR3 sequence reads: CASSQWPPVSGANVLTF. The CDR3 bases are TGTGCCAGCAGCCAATGGCCCCCCGTATCTGGGGCCAACGTCCTGACTTTC.

The rearrangement links TRBV11-2 to TRBJ2-1, with 8 bases aligning to TRBD2. The J segment lost 0 bases and the V segment lost 2 bases, leaving 9 bases of the junction unmatched. Germline lookup yields CDR1 SGHAT and CDR2 FQNNGV. This CDR3 has 18 amino acids. The CDR3 DNA is TGTGCCAGCAGCTTACGTTTTCGCGGGGGGAGCTCCTACAATGAGCAGTTCTTC. Translating gives CASSLRFRGGSSYNEQFF.